This T cell receptor beta chain was sequenced during a study of shared clonotypes between healthy human individuals. Study overall: Three plates each covered CD4 naive and memory; CD8 naive two, CD8 memory one.

Trimming stripped 1 base from V and 0 bases from J, with 10 bases between. Germline-derived CDR1 and CDR2 are SGHTA and FQGNSA. This CDR3 comprises 16 residues. Each cell subset's genomic DNA was divided evenly among several immunoSEQ plates. Generated by immunoSEQ multiplex PCR, the TCRdb table keeps only in-frame clones and is missing some. The data contain around 2.5 million clones, approximately 93% of them singletons. The receptor was derived from a man younger than 35 in good health. Some clones in this sample may be carry-over from other donors' samples. V is TRBV7-2 and J is TRBJ2-1; D may match TRBD1 or TRBD2 (5 bases each). The specimen sequenced was naive CD4+ T cells from PBMCs. Subset here: CD45RA+ positively selected. The CDR3 bases are TGTGCCAGCAGCTTAGTTGGGACGAGCTCCTACAATGAGCAGTTCTTC. Encoded protein: CASSLVGTSSYNEQFF. Full variable domain (outside the CDR3, taken from reference TRBV7-2 and TRBJ2-1): GAGVSQSPSNKVTEKGKDVELRCDPISGHTALYWYRQSLGQGLEFLIYFQGNSAPDKSGLPSDRFSAERTGGSVSTLTIQRTQQEDSAVYLCASSLVGTSSYNEQFFGPGTRLTVL.